The table lists the clone carrying this T cell receptor (beta chain) with a count of one. PCR employed 60 Vbeta and 13 Jbeta primers. Clones were read by immunoSEQ multiplex PCR, and TCRdb kept only the in-frame ones, dropping some. The sample consists of over 100,000 clones, around three quarters of them appearing once. Germline V gene data show CDR1 as MDHEN and CDR2 as SYDVKM. V was trimmed by 5 bases and J by 2 bases, leaving 7 bases between them. The CDR3 is 13 residues long. This entry belongs to a study of cytomegalovirus exposure and HLA in healthy donors. Study context: Unique TCR beta sequences numbering over 100 million came from 150 million to 200 million T cells in an earlier analysis.

The chain has TRBV28 and TRBJ2-1, with D uncertain. The clonotype was recovered from a human donor in good health. The sequencing sample was made of PBMCs. CDR3 nucleotides: TGTGCCAGCAGTCCCAGGCCCTACAATGAGCAGTTCTTC. Protein sequence: CASSPRPYNEQFF.